These 15 T cell receptor beta chains came from one sample sequenced in a study of T cells in Graves' hyperthyroidism and ophthalmopathy. From RNA transcripts, TCR beta CDR3 regions were amplified. First-round RT-PCR of the TCR CDR3 relied on the HTBI primer set. MiXCR was run by TCRdb on the multiplex PCR reads, yielding one entry per CDR3 protein. The sample carries 45,000 to 50,000 distinct CDR3 sequences, around 49% recorded once. The sequenced sample was peripheral blood or thyroid tissue (not recorded which). These receptors all come from a woman between 45 and 65 years old with Graves' hyperthyroidism.

The gene calls are TRBV5-8 and TRBJ2-7, with 8 bases that match TRBD1. Germline CDR1 and CDR2: SGHTS and YDEGEE. The trim removed 2 bases at V and 2 bases at J, leaving 6 bases unmatched. The CDR3 runs to 15 residues. CDR3 in amino acids: CASSFETGVAYEQYF. CDR3 sequence (DNA): TGTGCCAGCAGCTTCGAGACAGGGGTGGCCTACGAGCAGTACTTC. The full variable domain, its missing parts supplied by reference TRBV5-8 and TRBJ2-7, is EAGVTQSPTHLIKTRGQQATLRCSPISGHTSVYWYQQALGLGLQFLLWYDEGEERNRGNFPPRFSGRQFPNYSSELNVNALELEDSALYLCASSFETGVAYEQYFGPGTRLTVT.

This clonotype was detected many times. CDR3 sequence reads: CASSGSGRINYGYTF. Written as DNA, the CDR3 is TGTGCCAGCAGCGGCTCTGGGCGGATTAACTATGGCTACACCTTC. This chain links TRBV5-4 with TRBJ1-2; D remains unclear. This CDR3 is 15 amino acids long. V was pared by 4 bases and J by 1 base, with 14 bases between. Germline values: CDR1 SGHNT, CDR2 YYREEE (reference sequence).

CDR3 nucleotides: TGTGCCAGCAGAAATGACAGGGACCTCAATCAGCCCCAGCATTTT. Translation gives CASRNDRDLNQPQHF. The V and J genes are TRBV6-6 and TRBJ1-5; 7 nucleotides align to TRBD1. The germline V gene has CDR1 MNHNY and CDR2 SVGAGI (reference sequence). The CDR3 consists of 15 residues. The junction had 8 bases not matched to a gene; V was cut back by 6 bases and J by 3 bases.

This clonotype was seen only a few times. This chain links TRBV5-6 with TRBJ1-2, with D possibly being TRBD1 (5 bases). The V gene's germline CDR1 is SGHDT and CDR2 YYEEEE. The CDR3 extends over 14 amino acids. Trimming left V 2 bases short and J 4 bases short, with 12 bases between. The CDR3 nucleotides are TGTGCCAGCAGCTTAGCCGGGACGGCCTATGGCTACACCTTC. Translating gives CASSLAGTAYGYTF.

The sample holds a few counts of this clonotype. V and J are TRBV27 and TRBJ2-7; TRBD1 is a possible D gene (5 bases). The CDR3 sequence is 16 residues long. With 0 bases removed from V and 0 bases from J, the gap between germline ends came to 12 bases. From germline, CDR1 is MNHEY and CDR2 SMNVEV (reference sequence). The CDR3 DNA follows: TGTGCCAGCAGTTTATCAAGCAGGACACTCTCCTACGAGCAGTACTTC. The encoded protein is CASSLSSRTLSYEQYF.

In this sample, this clonotype turned up once. V and J are TRBV18 and TRBJ2-2; maybe TRBD1 (5 bases). Germline CDR1 and CDR2: KGHSH and LQKENI. V lost 1 base, J lost 3 bases, and 18 bases lay in between. This CDR3 spans 18 amino acids. CDR3 sequence reads: CASSPLQTRGGDTGELFF. The CDR3 bases are TGTGCCAGCTCACCACTGCAGACAAGGGGCGGTGACACCGGGGAGCTGTTTTTT.

The genes are TRBV20-1 and TRBJ1-4; 8 nucleotides align to TRBD1. Trimming at V came to 0 bases and at J to 4 bases, leaving 1 base not matched to a gene. The CDR3 has 14 residues. CDR1 is DFQATT, CDR2 SNEGSKA, per germline (reference sequence). CDR3 amino acids: CSAREGTGNEKLFF. In DNA, the CDR3 is TGCAGTGCTAGAGAGGGGACAGGTAATGAAAAACTGTTTTTT.

The V and J genes are TRBV10-1 and TRBJ2-7, with 9 bases matching TRBD1. The CDR3 contains 15 residues. In germline, CDR1 is WNHNN, CDR2 SYGVQD (reference sequence). Trimming cost V 7 bases and J 1 base; bases outside gene matches: 8. Here the CDR3 DNA reads TGCGCCAGCAATAGGGACAGGGTACGATCCTACGAGCAGTACTTC. This encodes CASNRDRVRSYEQYF.

This clonotype was recorded many times. V and J are TRBV19 and TRBJ1-1; no definite D call. Per the germline V gene, CDR1 is LNHDA and CDR2 is SQIVND (reference sequence). Between the trimmed V and J ends, which lost 8 bases and 0 bases, there was a span of 13 bases. The CDR3 has 14 amino acids. The CDR3 bases are TGTGCCAGTTGGACCGGACGGCTGAACACTGAAGCTTTCTTT. Its translation is CASWTGRLNTEAFF.

The chain couples TRBV7-3 to TRBJ2-2; 8 bases fit TRBD1. There are 15 residues in the CDR3. With 5 bases clipped from V and 3 bases from J, the junction kept 5 bases outside the gene matches. Germline CDR1 reads SGHTA; CDR2 reads FQGTGA. The CDR3 sequence is CASSPGTGYTGELFF. The CDR3 DNA reads TGTGCCAGCAGCCCCGGGACAGGTTACACCGGGGAGCTGTTTTTT.

With respect to this clonotype: As the CDR3 is not closed by the conserved phenylalanine or tryptophan, this likely results from a read error. The chain has TRBV7-2 and TRBJ1-5; D may be TRBD1 (5 bases). V lost 5 bases to trimming and J lost 7 bases, with 6 bases between them. The CDR3 consists of 11 residues. The germline V gene has CDR1 SGHTA and CDR2 FQGNSA. The CDR3 sequence is CASSEGQPQHI. The CDR3 DNA sequence: TGTGCCAGCAGCGAGGGGCAGCCCCAGCATATT.

This clonotype occurred many times. The genes are TRBV7-3 and TRBJ2-7; 12 nucleotides align to TRBD2. Germline CDR1 SGHTA, CDR2 FQGTGA. Trimming removed 1 base from V and 3 bases from J; junction bases left unmatched: 25. The CDR3 spans 23 residues. The chain's CDR3 is CASSLISTSPLCSSGRAIYEQYF. The CDR3 DNA follows: TGTGCCAGCAGCTTAATCAGCACCTCGCCGCTCTGCTCTAGCGGGAGGGCGATCTACGAGCAGTACTTC.

This clonotype has a count of ten or more. V is TRBV7-2 and J is TRBJ2-3, with 9 nucleotides matching TRBD2. The germline CDR1 and CDR2 sequences are SGHTA and FQGNSA. With V trimmed by 0 bases and J by 7 bases, 8 bases remained unmatched. The CDR3 has 16 residues. CDR3 bases: TGTGCCAGCAGCTTAGCTGGGGTCGCGGGAGGGCATACGCAGTATTTT. It codes for CASSLAGVAGGHTQYF.

For this clonotype: A read error may be the cause here, since a much bigger clone is one base away. This chain connects TRBV20-1 to TRBJ2-7, with D maybe TRBD1 (5 bases). The CDR3 is 13 residues long. Trimming removed 5 bases at V and 7 bases at J, with 18 bases between. Germline V gene data show CDR1 as DFQATT and CDR2 as SNEGSKA (reference sequence). DNA of the CDR3: TGCAGTGCTGGTAGCCCCCTAGGGGTTGAGCAGTACTTC. Amino acids: CSAGSPLGVEQYF.

This clonotype was recorded at least ten times. The V gene is TRBV28, the J gene TRBJ1-5; perhaps TRBD1 as D (5 bases). The CDR3 runs to 13 residues. In germline, CDR1 is MDHEN, CDR2 SYDVKM. V was pared by 4 bases and J by 1 base, with 5 bases between. CDR3 sequence reads: CASSWGSNQPQHF. Here the CDR3 DNA reads TGTGCCAGCAGTTGGGGGAGCAATCAGCCCCAGCATTTT. Based on the CDR3 plus reference TRBV28 and TRBJ1-5, the full variable domain is DVKVTQSSRYLVKRTGEKVFLECVQDMDHENMFWYRQDPGLGLRLIYFSYDVKMKEKGDIPEGYSVSREKKERFSLILESASTNQTSMYLCASSWGSNQPQHFGDGTRLSIL.